The next 6 T cell receptor beta chains were all read from a single sample in a study of shared T cell receptors in the human thymus. The repertoire was sequenced with immunoSEQ multiplex PCR; TCRdb's copy has only in-frame clones and lacks some. The top ten hold 0.02% of the sample, which has a few hundred thousand clones, approximately 95% seen once. The sequenced sample was thymocytes. Receptor source: a human donor.

The CDR3 DNA is TGTGCCAGCAGCTTACTGTGCAGGGGGCCATTAGAGCGAGACCTGACTTTC. Its translation: CASSLLCRGPLERDLTF. J is TRBJ2-6 and V is TRBV13; TRBD1 matches 8 bases. The CDR3 has 17 residues. Unmatched junction bases numbered 18, after V lost 2 bases and J lost 15 bases. Germline values: CDR1 PRHDT, CDR2 FYEKMQ (reference sequence).

The CDR3 DNA reads TGTGCCAGCAGACCCCGGGGCGGGCAAAACACCGGGGAGCTGTTTTTT. Encoded protein: CASRPRGGQNTGELFF. This chain connects TRBV7-2 to TRBJ2-2; D may match TRBD1 or TRBD2 (5 bases each). V lost 6 bases and J lost 2, with 16 bases in between. This CDR3 has 16 amino acids. Germline values: CDR1 SGHTA, CDR2 FQGNSA.

Remarks on this clone: The junction departs from the called germline gene at one end, perhaps through a read error. The gene calls are TRBV29-1 and TRBJ2-1; no clear D gene. The CDR3 length is 14 residues. Germline lookup yields CDR1 SQVTM and CDR2 ANQGSEA. The CDR3 region has the DNA TGCAGCGTGGAAGACCAGGCTTATTATAATGAGCAGTTCTTC. Its translation: CSVEDQAYYNEQFF.

This chain connects TRBV15 to TRBJ2-7; 10 bases agree with TRBD1. V lost 0 bases and J lost 3; bases outside the gene matches: 8. The germline V gene encodes CDR1 LNHNV and CDR2 YYDKDF (reference sequence). This CDR3 region has 17 residues. The CDR3 here is CATSRDQGTGENYEQYF. Written as DNA, the CDR3 is TGTGCCACCAGCAGAGATCAGGGGACAGGGGAGAACTACGAGCAGTACTTC. The variable domain in full, completed from reference TRBV15 and TRBJ2-7, reads DAMVIQNPRYQVTQFGKPVTLSCSQTLNHNVMYWYQQKSSQAPKLLFHYYDKDFNNEADTPDNFQSRRPNTSFCFLDIRSPGLGDTAMYLCATSRDQGTGENYEQYFGPGTRLTVT.

This rearrangement joins TRBV9 to TRBJ2-1; 16 bases are shared with TRBD2. Germline V gene data show CDR1 as SGDLS and CDR2 as YYNGEE. J gave up 0 bases and V 0 bases, and 6 bases lay outside the gene matches. CDR3 size: 20 residues. The CDR3 bases are TGTGCCAGCAGCGTAGAGGGACTAGCGGGAGGGCCTGGCTCCTACAATGAGCAGTTCTTC. It codes for CASSVEGLAGGPGSYNEQFF. Full variable domain (remainder filled in from reference TRBV9 and TRBJ2-1): DSGVTQTPKHLITATGQRVTLRCSPRSGDLSVYWYQQSLDQGLQFLIQYYNGEERAKGNILERFSAQQFPDLHSELNLSSLELGDSALYFCASSVEGLAGGPGSYNEQFFGPGTRLTVL.

The rearrangement joins TRBV7-9 to TRBJ2-5; D may match TRBD1 or TRBD2 (6 bases each). Per germline, CDR1 SEHNR and CDR2 FQNEAQ (reference sequence). The V end lost 4 bases, the J end lost 4 bases, and 10 bases lay between the germline ends. The CDR3 extends over 13 amino acids. CDR3 amino acids: CASSSQGGETQYF. The CDR3 bases are TGTGCCAGCAGCTCACAGGGAGGAGAGACCCAGTACTTC.